This TCR beta chain was documented in a study of cytomegalovirus exposure and HLA in healthy donors. Study-wide results and caveats: Sequencing had likely introduced a cluster of highly shared sequence variants as an artifact.

The primer mix had 60 Vbeta and 13 Jbeta primers. Repertoires were generated with immunoSEQ multiplex PCR, while TCRdb's copy carries only in-frame clones and drops some. Found here are 150,000 or so clones, approximately 80% of them singletons; the top ten hold about 5.2%. Each donor's status was that of a healthy bone marrow donor. Donors showed nominal health when sampled, although they likely had unrecorded immune exposures. Of note for this clone: The target antigen is unknown.

This CDR3 is 14 amino acids long. J lost 8 bases, V lost 3 bases, and 5 bases had no gene match. CDR1 SGDLS and CDR2 YYNGEE come from the germline V gene. Sequencing used PBMCs. The origin of this receptor is a man under 40 in good health and CMV-seropositive. The V and J genes are TRBV9 and TRBJ1-4; TRBD1 agrees at 9 bases. The CDR3 protein is CASSEGQGREKLFF. DNA of the CDR3: TGTGCCAGCAGCGAGGGACAGGGTCGGGAAAAACTGTTTTTT.